These 18 T cell receptor beta chains were sequenced from one sample in a study of metastatic and nonmetastatic thyroid tumors. TCRdb re-called clones from the PCR reads using MiXCR. Of over 45,000 clones listed, 22% were seen once; the top ten hold about 4%. There were no patients who had received any treatment before thyroid surgery. The sequenced sample was blood. All receptors come from a male donor with papillary thyroid cancer or a benign thyroid nodule (not recorded which). Some clones in this sample may be carry-over from other donors' samples.

This clone has a count of ten or more. V is TRBV2 and J is TRBJ1-1, with 8 bases aligning to TRBD1. CDR1 and CDR2 (germline): SNHLY, FYNNEI. With 9 bases clipped from V and 6 bases from J, the junction kept 3 bases outside the gene matches. The length of the CDR3 is 11 residues. DNA of the CDR3: TGTGCCAGTGACAGGGGCGCTGAAGCTTTCTTT. This translates into CASDRGAEAFF.

This clone has a count of ten or more. Being one base from a much bigger clone, this may be a read error. V usage is TRBV11-2 and J usage is TRBJ2-7; tentative D call: TRBD2 (6 bases). This CDR3 has 14 residues. Germline V gene sequence: CDR1 SGHAT, CDR2 FQNNGV. Trimming cost V 5 bases and J 6 bases, with 17 bases left between them. CDR3 coding DNA: TGTGCCAGCAGCCTCACTAGCAGGATCACCGAGCAGTACTTC. Translated: CASSLTSRITEQYF.

J is TRBJ1-6 and V is TRBV20-1; D is ambiguous. The V and J ends lost 2 bases and 9 bases respectively, with 11 bases between them. This CDR3 region has 13 residues. Looked up from germline, CDR1 is DFQATT and CDR2 is SNEGSKA (reference sequence). The chain's CDR3 is CSARMQSGSPLHF. CDR3 in DNA: TGCAGTGCTAGAATGCAGAGCGGTTCACCCCTCCACTTT.

This clone has ten or more counts. The CDR3 nucleotides read TGCAGTGCTAGGAAGGTGGGGGGGGACTCCTACGAGCAGTACTTC. The encoded protein is CSARKVGGDSYEQYF. V usage is TRBV20-1 and J usage is TRBJ2-7; TRBD2 matches 7 bases. The ends lost 3 bases at V and 0 bases at J; junction bases unmatched: 8. The CDR3 loop spans 15 amino acids. Germline V lookup: CDR1 DFQATT, CDR2 SNEGSKA (reference sequence).

At least ten counts were recorded for this clone. The CDR3 does not close with the conserved phenylalanine or tryptophan, likely indicating a read error. J is TRBJ2-3 and V is TRBV2, with D possibly matching TRBD1 (7 bases). The germline V gene encodes CDR1 SNHLY and CDR2 FYNNEI. V lost 4 bases to trimming and J lost 0 bases, with 11 bases between them. The length of the CDR3 is 15 residues. CDR3 DNA sequence: TGTGCCAGCAGTGGCGGGACAGCTAGCACAGATACGCAGTATCTT. Its protein product is CASSGGTASTDTQYL.

In regard to this clone: Other nucleotide sequences in the sample specify the same CDR3. V and J are TRBV28 and TRBJ2-5, with 13 bases fitting TRBD2. V was clipped by 5 bases and J by 4 bases; unmatched bases: 4. The CDR3 consists of 15 residues. Germline V gene sequence: CDR1 MDHEN, CDR2 SYDVKM. The CDR3 DNA reads as TGTGCCAGCAGTACAAGGACTAGCGGGAGAGAGACCCAGTACTTC. Translation gives CASSTRTSGRETQYF.

The chain recombines TRBV12-3 or TRBV12-4 with TRBJ1-5; D remains unclear. This CDR3 is 13 amino acids long. In DNA form, the CDR3 reads TGTGGCTGCAGTTTATCAGGCAATCAGCCCCAGCATTTT. Its translation is CGCSLSGNQPQHF.

The chain links TRBV20-1 to TRBJ1-3; 7 bases line up with TRBD1. The CDR3 covers 16 residues. The germline CDR1 and CDR2 sequences are DFQATT and SNEGSKA (reference sequence). V trimming: 2 bases; J trimming: 3 bases; junction bases outside the gene matches: 10. Here the CDR3 DNA reads TGCAGTGCTAGAAAGACAGGGAGTCTGGTTGGAAACACCATATATTTT. Translating it yields CSARKTGSLVGNTIYF.

This clone was seen at least ten times. This chain joins TRBV6-1 and TRBJ1-4, with no clear D. The ends were cut back, 1 base at V and 3 bases at J, with 9 bases in the middle. This CDR3 comprises 15 residues. CDR1 MNHNS and CDR2 SASEGT come from the germline V gene. CDR3 DNA: TGTGCCAGCAGTGAAGGGGTATGGGCTAATGAAAAACTGTTTTTT. Amino acid sequence: CASSEGVWANEKLFF.

This clone occurred a few times. This rearrangement joins TRBV12-3 or TRBV12-4 to TRBJ2-3; TRBD2 is a possible D gene (5 bases). CDR3 length: 14 residues. With 1 base removed from V and 6 bases from J, the gap between germline ends came to 11 bases. The CDR3 protein is CASSLVELGDTQYF. The CDR3 region has the DNA TGTGCCAGCAGTTTAGTGGAACTAGGCGATACGCAGTATTTT.

On this clone: The junction departs from germline at one end; a sequencing error may be responsible. This chain joins TRBV12-3 or TRBV12-4 and TRBJ2-1; the D gene is possibly TRBD2 (5 bases). The CDR3 totals 14 residues. CDR3 loop: CASTLARPYNEQFF. The CDR3 nucleotides are TGTGCCAGCACTTTAGCGCGCCCCTACAATGAGCAGTTCTTC.

This chain uses TRBV29-1 with TRBJ2-5, with D tentatively TRBD2 (5 bases). There are 12 residues in the CDR3. Germline CDR1 and CDR2: SQVTM and ANQGSEA. The V end lost 7 bases, the J end lost 3 bases, and 12 bases lay between the germline ends. Here the CDR3 reads CSAIRGEETQYF. CDR3 nucleotides: TGCAGCGCTATCCGGGGAGAAGAGACCCAGTACTTC.

The sample holds many counts of this clone. CDR3 nucleotide sequence: TGTGCCAGCACCCCTGTCGCAGGGGAGAACTATGGCTACACCTTC. It translates to CASTPVAGENYGYTF. This chain joins TRBV28 and TRBJ1-2, with D possibly TRBD1 on 6 matching bases. Trimming took 7 bases from V and 2 from J, leaving 17 bases between them. The CDR3 loop spans 15 amino acids. CDR1 and CDR2 from the germline V gene are MDHEN and SYDVKM.

This clone has just a few counts. Compared with germline, one end of the junction differs, possibly owing to a read error. This specimen includes other DNA sequences encoding the same CDR3. The chain joins TRBV24-1 to TRBJ2-3; weak D call: TRBD2 (5 bases). The CDR3 contains 15 residues. Germline loops: CDR1 KGHDR, CDR2 SFDVKD. In DNA form, the CDR3 reads TGTGCCACCAGTGCGGCTAGTGGGAGAACAGATACACAGTATTTT. This gives the protein CATSAASGRTDTQYF.

The rearrangement links TRBV24-1 to TRBJ2-1; D gene uncertain. In germline, CDR1 is KGHDR, CDR2 SFDVKD. The V end was cut by 7 bases, the J end by 6 bases, with 6 bases between. This CDR3 contains 11 residues. CDR3 loop: CATRVGNEQFF. In DNA form, the CDR3 reads TGTGCCACCAGGGTGGGCAATGAGCAGTTCTTC.

The J gene is TRBJ2-5, the V gene TRBV2; 9 nucleotides align to TRBD2. After removal of 5 bases from V and 4 bases from J, the junction contained 5 bases not matched to a gene. This CDR3 region has 14 residues. From germline, CDR1 is SNHLY and CDR2 FYNNEI. Here the CDR3 DNA reads TGTGCCAGCAGTTGGGGTAGCGGGAGAGAGACCCAGTACTTC. Translating gives CASSWGSGRETQYF.

This clone was detected a few times. The chain combines TRBV28 with TRBJ1-2, with 7 bases fitting TRBD1. CDR3 size: 17 residues. Germline assignment: CDR1 MDHEN and CDR2 SYDVKM. V lost 5 bases, J lost 0 bases, and 12 bases stayed unmatched. In DNA form, the CDR3 reads TGTGCCAGCAGTCGGTCGGGACAGTATACTGCTAACTATGGCTACACCTTC. It specifies CASSRSGQYTANYGYTF.

V gene TRBV7-8 combines with J gene TRBJ2-7, with TRBD2 as a possible D gene (5 bases). Germline loops: CDR1 SGHVS, CDR2 FQNEAQ. This CDR3 is 14 amino acids long. V lost 2 bases to trimming and J lost 6 bases, with 14 bases between them. The CDR3 sequence is CASSLFSVSSEQYF. The CDR3 nucleotides read TGTGCCAGCAGCTTATTTAGCGTGAGTAGCGAGCAGTACTTC.